A single sample gave rise to the 29 T cell receptor beta chains below, sequenced in a study of shared clonotypes between healthy human individuals. Assay: immunoSEQ multiplex PCR; the TCRdb copy retains only in-frame clones and omits some. Among about 610,000 clones listed, more than 95% were seen once. Sequencing was performed on naive CD4+ T cells sorted from blood. Noted subset: CD45RA+ positively selected. These receptors all stem from a woman aged 25 to 39 in good health.

This clone has more than one count but fewer than ten. This sequence joins TRBV18 and TRBJ1-1, with D unresolved. The V end lost 3 bases, the J end lost 1 base, and 6 bases lay between the germline ends. This CDR3 region has 13 residues. Germline-derived CDR1 and CDR2 are KGHSH and LQKENI. CDR3 DNA: TGTGCCAGCTCACCGAAAGAGAACACTGAAGCTTTCTTT. It translates to CASSPKENTEAFF.

This chain joins TRBV5-6 and TRBJ1-3, with D maybe TRBD1 (6 bases). The V and J ends lost 0 bases and 0 bases respectively, with 10 bases between them. Germline V gene lookup returns CDR1 SGHDT and CDR2 YYEEEE. The CDR3 extends over 16 amino acids. The CDR3 protein is CASSLGGRRSGNTIYF. CDR3 coding DNA: TGTGCCAGCAGCTTGGGGGGGCGACGCTCTGGAAACACCATATATTTT.

This rearrangement joins TRBV5-5 to TRBJ2-3; D gene ambiguous. Trimming shortened V by 5 bases and J by 4 bases, and 17 bases separated the two germline ends. This CDR3 is built from 15 residues. The V gene's germline CDR1 is SGHKS and CDR2 YYEKEE (reference sequence). In nucleotides, the CDR3 is TGTGCCAGCAGTCCCGACTGGTTCAGCCCAGATACGCAGTATTTT. Translated: CASSPDWFSPDTQYF.

V gene TRBV5-6 combines with J gene TRBJ2-3; 11 positions agree with TRBD2. The CDR3 covers 17 residues. Germline CDR1 is SGHDT and CDR2 is YYEEEE. V lost 3 bases, J lost 0 bases, and 6 bases stayed unmatched. CDR3 protein: CASSWGTSGDSTDTQYF. The CDR3 DNA is TGTGCCAGCAGCTGGGGGACTAGCGGAGATAGCACAGATACGCAGTATTTT.

This chain uses TRBV5-1 with TRBJ2-4, with 8 bases lining up with TRBD2. CDR1 is SGHRS, CDR2 YFSETQ, per germline. J lost 7 bases, V lost 2 bases, and 5 bases had no gene match. This CDR3 region has 14 residues. CDR3 coding DNA: TGCGCCAGCAGCTTCAGCGGGAGTATGAACATTCAGTACTTC. Translating gives CASSFSGSMNIQYF.

V and J are TRBV28 and TRBJ2-7; D remains unclear. V was trimmed by 7 bases and J by 12 bases, leaving 25 bases between them. CDR3 length: 14 residues. CDR1 and CDR2 from the germline V gene are MDHEN and SYDVKM. CDR3 bases: TGTGCCAGCAATCCAACACTCGGACCCAAGAGTTCGTACTTC. This encodes CASNPTLGPKSSYF.

This clone is a singleton in its sample. The gene calls are TRBV2 and TRBJ2-7; 11 nucleotides match TRBD2. CDR1 is SNHLY, CDR2 FYNNEI, per germline. The CDR3 covers 14 residues. The trim removed 4 bases at V and 7 bases at J, leaving 6 bases unmatched. CDR3 sequence reads: CASSVTSGMGEQYF. The CDR3 DNA sequence: TGTGCCAGCAGTGTGACTAGCGGGATGGGGGAGCAGTACTTC.

The chain couples TRBV5-1 to TRBJ2-2, with D unclear. This CDR3 contains 12 residues. The V and J ends lost 4 bases and 4 bases respectively, with 5 bases between them. The germline V gene has CDR1 SGHRS and CDR2 YFSETQ. The CDR3 region has the DNA TGCGCCAGCAGCCAGTCCACCGGGGAGCTGTTTTTT. Amino acids: CASSQSTGELFF. Filled out from reference TRBV5-1 and TRBJ2-2, the complete variable domain reads KAGVTQTPRYLIKTRGQQVTLSCSPISGHRSVSWYQQTPGQGLQFLFEYFSETQRNKGNFPGRFSGRQFSNSRSEMNVSTLELGDSALYLCASSQSTGELFFGEGSRLTVL.

The chain uses TRBV18 and TRBJ1-1; a weak D match, TRBD1 (5 bases). V lost 0 bases, J lost 6 bases, and 11 bases lay in between. The CDR3 contains 14 residues. Germline V gene data show CDR1 as KGHSH and CDR2 as LQKENI. CDR3 coding DNA: TGTGCCAGCTCACCACCGGGACTAAGAGCTGAAGCTTTCTTT. Its protein product is CASSPPGLRAEAFF. The variable domain in full, with the rest retrieved from reference TRBV18 and TRBJ1-1, is NAGVMQNPRHLVRRRGQEARLRCSPMKGHSHVYWYRQLPEEGLKFMVYLQKENIIDESGMPKERFSAEFPKEGPSILRIQQVVRGDSAAYFCASSPPGLRAEAFFGQGTRLTVV.

The rearrangement joins TRBV5-1 to TRBJ2-2; D call uncertain. Trimming stripped 3 bases from V and 1 base from J, with 13 bases between. The germline CDR1 and CDR2 sequences are SGHRS and YFSETQ. There are 16 residues in the CDR3. CDR3 loop: CASSWGLALNTGELFF. As DNA, the CDR3 is TGCGCCAGCAGCTGGGGTCTTGCTTTGAACACCGGGGAGCTGTTTTTT.

The chain uses TRBV28 and TRBJ1-3; no definite D call. CDR1 MDHEN and CDR2 SYDVKM come from the germline V gene. This CDR3 has 16 amino acids. V shed 6 bases and J shed 0 bases, with 15 bases lying between them. This CDR3 reads CASRITRHPSGNTIYF. As DNA, the CDR3 is TGTGCCAGCAGGATTACCAGGCACCCCTCTGGAAACACCATATATTTT.

This clone was recorded only once. J is TRBJ1-5 and V is TRBV10-3; 7 bases align to TRBD1. Germline-derived CDR1 and CDR2 are ENHRY and SYGVKD. The CDR3 sequence is 14 residues long. With V trimmed by 10 bases and J by 3 bases, 9 bases remained unmatched. The CDR3 spells CATAGTANNQPQHF. In DNA form, the CDR3 reads TGTGCCACCGCAGGGACAGCCAACAATCAGCCCCAGCATTTT.

This clone was observed once. V and J are TRBV18 and TRBJ1-2; 8 nucleotides line up with TRBD1. The V segment lost 6 bases and the J segment 3 bases; nucleotides outside the gene matches: 6. The CDR3 covers 14 residues. Germline V gene lookup returns CDR1 KGHSH and CDR2 LQKENI. DNA for the CDR3: TGTGCCAGCTCGCCGGGACAGGAGGACTATGGCTACACCTTC. Amino acid sequence: CASSPGQEDYGYTF.

This chain connects TRBV18 to TRBJ2-5; the D is unclear. The J call is in doubt because the DNA end fits TRBJ2-7 better. CDR1 is KGHSH and CDR2 is LQKENI in the germline V gene. The CDR3 loop spans 14 amino acids. This CDR3 is CASSPPSSTYEQYF. The CDR3 DNA follows: TGTGCCAGCTCACCACCGTCCAGTACCTACGAGCAGTACTTC.

The chain joins TRBV4-2 to TRBJ1-1; the match to TRBD1 covers 7 bases. Trimming at V came to 4 bases and at J to 4 bases, leaving 9 bases not matched to a gene. Per germline, CDR1 LGHNA and CDR2 YNFKEQ. The CDR3 has 15 amino acids. The CDR3 spells CASSPQGRGGTEAFF. The CDR3 DNA is TGTGCCAGCAGCCCACAGGGGAGAGGGGGCACTGAAGCTTTCTTT.

The rearrangement links TRBV19 to TRBJ1-5; D is possibly TRBD1 (5 bases). Between the trimmed V and J ends, which lost 7 bases and 1 base, there was a span of 17 bases. CDR1 and CDR2 (germline): LNHDA, SQIVND (reference sequence). This CDR3 has 16 amino acids. The CDR3 loop reads CASTGGTVGSNQPQHF. The CDR3 nucleotides read TGTGCCAGTACGGGAGGGACGGTTGGAAGCAATCAGCCCCAGCATTTT. Using reference TRBV19 and TRBJ1-5 for the parts outside the CDR3, the full variable domain is DGGITQSPKYLFRKEGQNVTLSCEQNLNHDAMYWYRQDPGQGLRLIYYSQIVNDFQKGDIAEGYSVSREKKESFPLTVTSAQKNPTAFYLCASTGGTVGSNQPQHFGDGTRLSIL.

The chain has TRBV6-5 and TRBJ2-1; 10 bases agree with TRBD2. There are 15 residues in the CDR3. The junction had 6 bases not matched to a gene; V was cut back by 6 bases and J by 4 bases. Germline assignment: CDR1 MNHEY and CDR2 SVGAGI. DNA for the CDR3: TGTGCCAGCAGCTATAGCGGGAGGTCGTACAATGAGCAGTTCTTC. Translating it yields CASSYSGRSYNEQFF.

V usage is TRBV19 and J usage is TRBJ2-3, with D maybe TRBD2 (6 bases). Germline lookup yields CDR1 LNHDA and CDR2 SQIVND (reference sequence). Trimming left V 7 bases short and J 5 bases short, with 13 bases between. The CDR3 runs 13 residues. The CDR3 DNA follows: TGTGCCAGTATACAGCCCGGGGGAGATACGCAGTATTTT. Encoded protein: CASIQPGGDTQYF.

The CDR3 sequence is CASSLGTSPLQETQYF. CDR3 nucleotides: TGTGCCAGCAGCTTAGGGACTAGCCCTTTACAAGAGACCCAGTACTTC. The gene calls are TRBV13 and TRBJ2-5; TRBD2 agrees at 7 bases. V shed 0 bases and J 2 bases; nucleotides not matched to a gene: 6. This CDR3 has 16 amino acids. Germline V gene sequence: CDR1 PRHDT, CDR2 FYEKMQ (reference sequence). Full variable domain (missing parts from reference TRBV13 and TRBJ2-5): AAGVIQSPRHLIKEKRETATLKCYPIPRHDTVYWYQQGPGQDPQFLISFYEKMQSDKGSIPDRFSAQQFSDYHSELNMSSLELGDSALYFCASSLGTSPLQETQYFGPGTRLLVL.

CDR3 amino acids: CASSPRAGELGELFF. The CDR3 DNA reads TGTGCCAGCTCACCACGAGCGGGAGAACTCGGGGAGCTGTTTTTT. The rearrangement joins TRBV18 to TRBJ2-2; 8 bases line up with TRBD2. The CDR3 contains 15 residues. CDR1 and CDR2 (germline): KGHSH, LQKENI. The J segment lost 7 bases and the V segment lost 1 base, leaving 5 bases of the junction unmatched.

The rearrangement uses TRBV27 and TRBJ2-3; D ambiguous. The CDR3 is 12 amino acids. Trimming pared 5 bases from V and 7 bases from J, leaving 10 bases between. Per germline, CDR1 MNHEY and CDR2 SMNVEV (reference sequence). The CDR3 loop reads CASSPPGYTQYF. DNA of the CDR3: TGTGCCAGCAGTCCCCCTGGGTATACGCAGTATTTT.

The chain combines TRBV4-1 with TRBJ2-2; 10 positions agree with TRBD2. Germline V lookup: CDR1 MGHRA, CDR2 YSYEKL. V trimming: 0 bases; J trimming: 8 bases; junction bases outside the gene matches: 6. CDR3 size: 16 residues. The CDR3 region has the DNA TGCGCCAGCAGCCAAGAGGCTAGCGGGAGAAAAGGGGAGCTGTTTTTT. This gives the protein CASSQEASGRKGELFF.

The chain has TRBV5-1 and TRBJ2-1; 9 bases are shared with TRBD2. J lost 8 bases, V lost 4 bases, and 10 bases had no gene match. Germline-derived CDR1 and CDR2 are SGHRS and YFSETQ. The CDR3 runs to 15 residues. CDR3 bases: TGCGCCAGCAGCGTAGCGGGAGAGGGCGGGGATGAGCAGTTCTTC. Residues: CASSVAGEGGDEQFF.

This clone appeared once. The chain couples TRBV11-2 to TRBJ1-4; D gene uncertain. Trimming removed 2 bases at V and 0 bases at J, with 7 bases between. The CDR3 runs to 15 residues. Germline V gene data show CDR1 as SGHAT and CDR2 as FQNNGV. The CDR3, as DNA: TGTGCCAGCAGCTTAATGCAGTCAACTAATGAAAAACTGTTTTTT. Translation gives CASSLMQSTNEKLFF. The variable domain in full, completed from reference TRBV11-2 and TRBJ1-4, reads EAGVAQSPRYKIIEKRQSVAFWCNPISGHATLYWYQQILGQGPKLLIQFQNNGVVDDSQLPKDRFSAERLKGVDSTLKIQPAKLEDSAVYLCASSLMQSTNEKLFFGSGTQLSVL.

This chain joins TRBV6-1 and TRBJ1-3; D is ambiguous. Germline CDR1 is MNHNS and CDR2 is SASEGT. CDR3 length: 16 residues. The V and J ends lost 4 bases and 2 bases respectively, with 15 bases between them. CDR3: CASSAPAPGPGNTIYF. The CDR3 nucleotides are TGTGCCAGCAGTGCGCCTGCCCCGGGCCCTGGAAACACCATATATTTT.

The J gene is TRBJ2-2, the V gene TRBV6-5; TRBD1 agrees at 10 bases. This CDR3 is 16 amino acids long. V lost 0 bases and J lost 6; bases outside the gene matches: 4. The V gene's germline CDR1 is MNHEY and CDR2 SVGAGI. CDR3 nucleotides: TGTGCCAGCAGTTACTCGACGGGACAGGGGCCCGGGGAGCTGTTTTTT. Translating gives CASSYSTGQGPGELFF.

In DNA, the CDR3 is TGTGCCAGCAGTCAAGGGACTAGCGGGAGTATGGAGACCCAGTACTTC. Translated, it gives CASSQGTSGSMETQYF. This chain connects TRBV2 to TRBJ2-5; 14 bases are shared with TRBD2. V lost 5 bases to trimming and J lost 5 bases; unmatched junction nucleotides: 7. Germline CDR1 reads SNHLY; CDR2 reads FYNNEI. The CDR3 has 16 residues.

The rearrangement joins TRBV6-6 to TRBJ1-1, with no clear D. Trimming shortened V by 2 bases and J by 4 bases, and 14 bases separated the two germline ends. Germline loops: CDR1 MNHNY, CDR2 SVGAGI (reference sequence). There are 15 residues in the CDR3. CDR3 in amino acids: CASSYGYAWGTEAFF. The CDR3 nucleotides read TGTGCCAGCAGTTACGGATACGCCTGGGGCACTGAAGCTTTCTTT.

The chain uses TRBV5-1 and TRBJ2-3; 10 bases are a match to TRBD2. CDR1 is SGHRS and CDR2 is YFSETQ in the germline V gene. The CDR3 is 16 amino acids. The V and J ends lost 5 bases and 2 bases, in that order; junction bases with no gene match: 8. Written as DNA, the CDR3 is TGCGCCAGCAGATTAGGGCTAGCGGGAGCCACAGATACGCAGTATTTT. Translated: CASRLGLAGATDTQYF.